The 11 T cell receptor beta chains presented below share a single source sample, sequenced in a study of T and B cells in COVID-19 patients. TRB rearrangements were amplified by multiplex PCR with BIOMED2 TRB-A/B primers. TCRdb redid the calling of the multiplex PCR reads with MiXCR, one entry per CDR3 protein. The sample gives thousands of distinct CDR3 sequences, about 28% of which show up once; approximately 35% is in the top ten. Each TRB amplification used roughly 250-550 ng of genomic DNA from blood. Sequencing was performed on blood. Source of these receptors: a human donor with active COVID-19. The donor label of this sample is uncertain.

This clonotype appeared a few times. V gene TRBV18 combines with J gene TRBJ2-7; weak D call: TRBD2 (5 bases). The V end lost 3 bases, the J end lost 5 bases, and 8 bases lay between the germline ends. CDR3 size: 12 residues. Per germline, CDR1 KGHSH and CDR2 LQKENI. CDR3 sequence (DNA): TGTGCCAGCTCACCTGACGGGGACGAGCAGTACTTC. Translating it yields CASSPDGDEQYF.

The chain links TRBV14 to TRBJ2-3; 8 bases match TRBD2. J gave up 2 bases and V 0 bases, and 7 bases lay outside the gene matches. This CDR3 has 17 residues. Germline CDR1 SGHDN, CDR2 FVKESK. The DNA for the CDR3 is TGTGCCAGCAGCCAAGATAGGCTAGCGGGCCTCACAGATACGCAGTATTTT. This sequence encodes CASSQDRLAGLTDTQYF. Variable domain in full (rest from reference TRBV14 and TRBJ2-3): EAGVTQFPSHSVIEKGQTVTLRCDPISGHDNLYWYRRVMGKEIKFLLHFVKESKQDESGMPNNRFLAERTGGTYSTLKVQPAELEDSGVYFCASSQDRLAGLTDTQYFGPGTRLTVL.

The J gene is TRBJ2-7, the V gene TRBV5-5, with 7 nucleotides matching TRBD1. The germline V gene has CDR1 SGHKS and CDR2 YYEKEE (reference sequence). V trimming: 4 bases; J trimming: 6 bases; junction bases outside the gene matches: 4. This CDR3 has 12 residues. CDR3 region: CASSPTGAEQYF. CDR3 DNA: TGTGCCAGCAGCCCTACAGGGGCCGAGCAGTACTTC.

The sample holds one count of this clonotype. The rearrangement links TRBV7-2 to TRBJ2-1, with D hard to call. The germline V gene encodes CDR1 SGHTA and CDR2 FQGNSA. With 5 bases removed from V and 6 bases from J, the gap between germline ends came to 11 bases. The CDR3 sequence is 13 residues long. CDR3 amino acids: CASSVRVSNEQFF. The CDR3 DNA reads as TGTGCCAGCAGCGTACGGGTAAGCAATGAGCAGTTCTTC.

V is TRBV27 and J is TRBJ1-1; D gene ambiguous. Germline loops: CDR1 MNHEY, CDR2 SMNVEV (reference sequence). The V gene lost 4 bases and the J gene lost 11 bases, with 11 bases spanning the gap. The CDR3 covers 11 residues. CDR3 sequence: CASSSGYRAFF. The CDR3 nucleotides read TGTGCCAGCAGTTCCGGTTACCGGGCTTTCTTT.

V is TRBV7-2 and J is TRBJ2-3; D may be TRBD1 (6 bases). Trimming stripped 1 base from V and 7 bases from J, with 12 bases between. In germline, CDR1 is SGHTA, CDR2 FQGNSA. CDR3 size: 14 residues. In nucleotides, the CDR3 is TGTGCCAGCAGCTTAGGACAGGTCTCGAATACGCAGTATTTT. It translates to CASSLGQVSNTQYF.

The V call is TRBV6-4, the J call TRBJ1-2; the match to TRBD1 covers 7 bases. This CDR3 region has 16 residues. Germline loops: CDR1 MRHNA, CDR2 SNTAGT. V was pared by 6 bases and J by 8 bases, with 18 bases of the junction left unmatched. CDR3 sequence (DNA): TGTGCCAGCAGACCGCAGCTAGCAGGGGGGCAAGGCGGCTACACCTTC. Translation gives CASRPQLAGGQGGYTF.

The gene calls are TRBV5-1 and TRBJ1-2; D unclear. The CDR3 has 16 amino acids. V was pared by 0 bases and J by 3 bases, with 15 bases between. The germline gives CDR1 SGHRS, CDR2 YFSETQ. DNA of the CDR3: TGCGCCAGCAGCTTGGACGTAAGGCACCCAGACTATGGCTACACCTTC. Translating it yields CASSLDVRHPDYGYTF.

This chain joins TRBV27 and TRBJ2-1; 13 positions match TRBD2. The CDR3 contains 15 residues. V shed 5 bases and J 7 bases; nucleotides not matched to a gene: 5. CDR1 is MNHEY and CDR2 is SMNVEV in the germline V gene (reference sequence). The CDR3 is CASSLLAGGVNEQFF. CDR3 nucleotide sequence: TGTGCCAGCAGTCTACTAGCGGGGGGGGTTAATGAGCAGTTCTTC.

This clonotype was counted a few times. The chain employs TRBV7-9 and TRBJ2-1, with 8 bases lining up with TRBD2. J lost 9 bases, V lost 1 base, and 8 bases had no gene match. Germline-derived CDR1 and CDR2 are SEHNR and FQNEAQ (reference sequence). The CDR3 runs 15 residues. The CDR3: CASSLVGGGIGEQFF. The DNA for the CDR3 is TGTGCCAGCAGCTTAGTCGGCGGGGGGATTGGTGAGCAGTTCTTC.

Worth noting for this clonotype: A much larger clone is a single base away; this may be a read error. The chain joins TRBV11-2 to TRBJ2-3; 9 bases are a match to TRBD1. The germline V gene encodes CDR1 SGHAT and CDR2 FQNNGV. V dropped 5 bases and J dropped 2; count of bases not matched to a gene: 8. This CDR3 contains 16 residues. CDR3 DNA sequence: TGTGCCAGCAGCCACGGGACAGGGAAGCTCACAGATACGCAGTATTTT. The encoded protein is CASSHGTGKLTDTQYF.